What follows describes a single T cell receptor (beta chain). The CDR3 spans 14 residues. CDR1 and CDR2 (germline): LGHNA, YNFKEQ. Between the trimmed V and J ends, which lost 4 bases and 6 bases, there was a span of 12 bases. The record originates from a study of blood T cell repertoires in COVID-19. Overall study: Acute-phase and convalescent COVID-19 samples originated in the United States, Italy and Spain. Sample material is recorded as cDNA or gDNA derived from T cells, B-cell-depleted T cells, or PBMCs.

Source study methods: Amplified reference gene primers provided the basis for estimating nucleated cell counts. Assay: immunoSEQ multiplex PCR; the TCRdb copy retains only in-frame clones and omits some. V and J calls and clone size are copied from that table; D and trimming were computed from the DNA. The profile shows over 90,000 clones, roughly 90% of them singletons. J is TRBJ1-4 and V is TRBV4-2, with D unresolved. Sequencing was done on a sample of peripheral blood. This clonotype was sampled from a woman aged 55-69 years with acute or convalescent COVID-19. DNA of the CDR3: TGTGCCAGCAGCCGCTCGACTACGCATGAAAAACTGTTTTTT. Translating gives CASSRSTTHEKLFF.